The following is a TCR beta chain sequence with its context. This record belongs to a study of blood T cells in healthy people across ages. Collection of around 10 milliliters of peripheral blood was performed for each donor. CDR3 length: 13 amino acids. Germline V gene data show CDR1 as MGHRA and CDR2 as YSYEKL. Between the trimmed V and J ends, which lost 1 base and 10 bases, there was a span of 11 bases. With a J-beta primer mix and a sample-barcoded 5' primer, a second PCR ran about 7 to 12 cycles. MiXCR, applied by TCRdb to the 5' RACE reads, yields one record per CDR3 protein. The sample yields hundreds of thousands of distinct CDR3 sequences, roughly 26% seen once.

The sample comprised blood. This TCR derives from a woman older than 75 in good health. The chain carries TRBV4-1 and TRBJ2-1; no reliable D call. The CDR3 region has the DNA TGCGCCAGCAGCCAAGTGGGTGTTGGCGAGCAGTTCTTC. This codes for CASSQVGVGEQFF.